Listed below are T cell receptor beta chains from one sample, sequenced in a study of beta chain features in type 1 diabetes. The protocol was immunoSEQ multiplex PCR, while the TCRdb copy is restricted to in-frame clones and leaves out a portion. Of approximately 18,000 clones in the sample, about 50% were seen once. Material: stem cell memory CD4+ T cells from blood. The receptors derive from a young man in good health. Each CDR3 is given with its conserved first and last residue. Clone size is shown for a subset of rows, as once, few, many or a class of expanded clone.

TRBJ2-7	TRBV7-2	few	CASSPNPGTAYEQYF
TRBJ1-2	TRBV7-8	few	CASSAEQGNYNYGYTF
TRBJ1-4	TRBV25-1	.	CASSLLGTGSEKLFF
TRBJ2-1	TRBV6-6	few	CASSYGQPGNEQFF
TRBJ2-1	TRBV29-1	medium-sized	CSSLGNEQFF
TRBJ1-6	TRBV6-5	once	CASSYQVRGQSPLHF
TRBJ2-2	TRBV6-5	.	CASRSQGKNTGELFF
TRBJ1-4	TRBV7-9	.	CASSFRQGAARKLFF
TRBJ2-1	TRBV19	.	CASSTAGEWNEQFF
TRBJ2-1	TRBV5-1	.	CASSFRDSLSYNEQFF
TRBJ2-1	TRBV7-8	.	CASSASSGTMYNEQFF
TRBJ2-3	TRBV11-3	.	CASSLSQGDTQYF
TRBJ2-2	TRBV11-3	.	CASSGQGADTGELFF
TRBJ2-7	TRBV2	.	CASTLLGQGTYEQYF
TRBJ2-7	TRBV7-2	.	CASSADSGREYEQYF
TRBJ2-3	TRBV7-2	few	CASSRSGTSTDTQYF
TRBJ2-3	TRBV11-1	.	CASSSLDLDGTDTQYF
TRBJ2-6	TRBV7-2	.	CASSLDSSGGAGANVLTF
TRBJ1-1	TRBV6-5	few	CASSYSGGLNTEAFF
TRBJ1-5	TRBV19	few	CASSTRQGSQPQHF
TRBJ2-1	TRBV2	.	CASSEFPGKQFF
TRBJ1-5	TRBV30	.	CAWTQGVFQPQHF
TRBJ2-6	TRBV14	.	CASSLSSGANVLTF
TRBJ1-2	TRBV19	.	CASSMWQGLFGYTF
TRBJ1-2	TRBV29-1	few	CSVQLGEGGYTF
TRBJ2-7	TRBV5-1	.	CASSLGQSYEQYF
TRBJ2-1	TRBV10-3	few	CAISEVRGRNEQFF
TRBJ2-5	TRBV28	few	CASSLPGTGVETQYF
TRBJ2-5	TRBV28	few	CASSRGTVQQETQYF
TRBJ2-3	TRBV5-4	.	CASSAAIAGGRSDTQYF
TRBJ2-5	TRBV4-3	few	CASSQEGTAGETQYF
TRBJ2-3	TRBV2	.	CASSDSGAVDTQYF
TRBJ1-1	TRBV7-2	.	CASSSLGPGDTEAFF
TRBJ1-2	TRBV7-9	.	CASSASYGVRGYGYTF
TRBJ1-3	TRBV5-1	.	CASSLSGGYSGNTIYF
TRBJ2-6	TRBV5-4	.	CASRGEQGALGANVLTF
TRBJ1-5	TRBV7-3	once	CASSLNAGRNQPQHF
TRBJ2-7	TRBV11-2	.	CASSFSGGKGYEQYF
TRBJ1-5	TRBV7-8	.	CASTLTGGYSNQPQHF
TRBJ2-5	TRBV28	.	CASSSTRLAGEQYF
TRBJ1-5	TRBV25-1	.	CASSESGDSNQPQHF
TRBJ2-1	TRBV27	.	CASSHRGLAGGEQFF
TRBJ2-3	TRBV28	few	CASSSRTSGAEDTQYF
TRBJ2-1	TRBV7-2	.	CASSRAGARYNEQFF
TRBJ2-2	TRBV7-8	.	CASSLDRVNTGELFF
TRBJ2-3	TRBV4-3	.	CASSQDRSFEQYF
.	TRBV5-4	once	CASSLPGQGAYEQYF
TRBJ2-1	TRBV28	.	CASSLLTKRGNEQFF
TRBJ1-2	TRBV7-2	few	CASSSSPGRRRGYTF
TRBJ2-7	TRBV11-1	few	CASSPRTGVTYEQYF
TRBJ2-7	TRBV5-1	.	CASSLGGHSSYEQYF